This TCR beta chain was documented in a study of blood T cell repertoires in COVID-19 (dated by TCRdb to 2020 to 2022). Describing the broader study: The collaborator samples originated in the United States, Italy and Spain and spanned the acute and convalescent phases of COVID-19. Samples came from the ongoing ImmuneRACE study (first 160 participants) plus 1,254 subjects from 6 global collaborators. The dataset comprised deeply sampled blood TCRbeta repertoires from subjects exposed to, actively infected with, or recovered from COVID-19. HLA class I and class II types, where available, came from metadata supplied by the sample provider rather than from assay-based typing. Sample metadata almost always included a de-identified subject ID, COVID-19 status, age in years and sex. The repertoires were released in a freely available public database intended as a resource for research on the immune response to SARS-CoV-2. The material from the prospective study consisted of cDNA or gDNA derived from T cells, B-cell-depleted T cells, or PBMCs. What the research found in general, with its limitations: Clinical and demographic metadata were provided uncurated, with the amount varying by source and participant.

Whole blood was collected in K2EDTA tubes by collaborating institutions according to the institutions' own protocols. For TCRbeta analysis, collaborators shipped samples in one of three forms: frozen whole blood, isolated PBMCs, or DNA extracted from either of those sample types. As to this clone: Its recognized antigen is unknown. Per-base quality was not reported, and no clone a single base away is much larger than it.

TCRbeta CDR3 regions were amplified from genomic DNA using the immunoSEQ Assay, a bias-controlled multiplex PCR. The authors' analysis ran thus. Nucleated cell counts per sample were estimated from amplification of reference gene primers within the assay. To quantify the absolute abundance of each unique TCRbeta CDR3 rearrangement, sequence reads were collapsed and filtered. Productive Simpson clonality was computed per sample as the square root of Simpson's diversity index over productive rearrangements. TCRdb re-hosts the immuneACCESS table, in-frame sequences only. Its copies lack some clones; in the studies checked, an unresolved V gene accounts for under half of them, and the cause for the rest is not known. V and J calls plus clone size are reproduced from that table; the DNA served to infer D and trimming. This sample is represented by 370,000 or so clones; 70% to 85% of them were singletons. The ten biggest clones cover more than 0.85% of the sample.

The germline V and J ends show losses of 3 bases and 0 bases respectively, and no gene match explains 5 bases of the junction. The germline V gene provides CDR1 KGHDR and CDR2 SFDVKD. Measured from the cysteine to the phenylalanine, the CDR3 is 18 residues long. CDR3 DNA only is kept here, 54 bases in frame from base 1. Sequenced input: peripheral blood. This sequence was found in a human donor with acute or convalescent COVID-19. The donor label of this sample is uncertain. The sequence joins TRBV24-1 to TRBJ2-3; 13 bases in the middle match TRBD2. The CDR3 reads CATSDPRLAGGSTDTQYF. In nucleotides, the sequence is TGTGCCACCAGTGATCCTAGACTAGCGGGGGGAAGCACAGATACGCAGTATTTT.